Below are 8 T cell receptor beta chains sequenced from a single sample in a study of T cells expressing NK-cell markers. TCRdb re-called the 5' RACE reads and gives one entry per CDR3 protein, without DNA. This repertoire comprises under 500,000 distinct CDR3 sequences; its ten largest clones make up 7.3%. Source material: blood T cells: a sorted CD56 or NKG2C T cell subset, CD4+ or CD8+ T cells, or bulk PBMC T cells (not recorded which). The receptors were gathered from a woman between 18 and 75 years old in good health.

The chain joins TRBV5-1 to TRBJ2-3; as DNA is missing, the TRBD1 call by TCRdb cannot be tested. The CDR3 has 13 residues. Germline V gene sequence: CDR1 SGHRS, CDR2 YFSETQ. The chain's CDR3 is CASSPWGPDTQYF.

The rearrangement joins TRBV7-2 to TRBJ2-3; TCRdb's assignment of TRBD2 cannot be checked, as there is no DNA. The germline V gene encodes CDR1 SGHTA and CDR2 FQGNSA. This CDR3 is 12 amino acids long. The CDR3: CASSFGPNTQYF.

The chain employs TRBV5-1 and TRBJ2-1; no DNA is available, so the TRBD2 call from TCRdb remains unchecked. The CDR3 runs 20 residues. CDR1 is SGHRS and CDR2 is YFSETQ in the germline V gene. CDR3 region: CASSLLSQGGGLAGYGEQFF.

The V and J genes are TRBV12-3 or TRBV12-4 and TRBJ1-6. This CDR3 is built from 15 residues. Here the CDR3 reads CASSPLPAEDSPLHF.

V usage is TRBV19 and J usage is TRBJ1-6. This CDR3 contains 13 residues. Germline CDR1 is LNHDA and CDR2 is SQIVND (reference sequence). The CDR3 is CASSKSREGPFHF.

CDR3 residues: CASSHFGEQYF. This chain connects TRBV3-1 to TRBJ2-7. In germline, CDR1 is LGHDT, CDR2 YNNKEL (reference sequence). This CDR3 spans 11 amino acids.

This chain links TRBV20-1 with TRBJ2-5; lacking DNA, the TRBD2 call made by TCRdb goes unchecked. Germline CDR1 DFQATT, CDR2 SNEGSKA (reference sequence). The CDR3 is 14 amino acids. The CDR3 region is CSASRRGGRETQYF.

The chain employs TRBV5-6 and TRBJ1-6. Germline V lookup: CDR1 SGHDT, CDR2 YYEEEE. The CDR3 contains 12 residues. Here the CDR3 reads CASSFREAPLHF. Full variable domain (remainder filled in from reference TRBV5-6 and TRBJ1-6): DAGVTQSPTHLIKTRGQQVTLRCSPKSGHDTVSWYQQALGQGPQFIFQYYEEEERQRGNFPDRFSGHQFPNYSSELNVNALLLGDSALYLCASSFREAPLHFGNGTRLTVT.